This T cell receptor beta chain was observed in a study of vaccination and CD4 T cells after COVID-19. As for the study in general: The peptides that stimulated the cells were overlapping spike peptides from SARS-CoV-2, HCoV-NL63, HCoV-OC43 and HCoV-229E. The study, taken as a whole, reports: Of the reactive clones in convalescent patients, a median about 86% showed up only post-vaccination.

Once obtained from cultured CD4+ T cells, the DNA was sequenced using the Oncomine TCR Beta short-read assay. TCRdb itself ran the PCR reads through MiXCR, one entry per CDR3 protein. The repertoire holds about 10,000 distinct CDR3 sequences, 30% to 35% seen once, with approximately 40% in the top ten. Noted treatment: 10-day PBMC culture with coronavirus spike peptide pools or control peptides (ViraFEST assay). The unexposed donor gave CD4+ T cells before the COVID-19 pandemic (2011-2018). This CDR3 has 14 amino acids. With 1 base clipped from V and 1 base from J, the junction kept 0 bases outside the gene matches. Looked up from germline, CDR1 is SEHNR and CDR2 is FQNEAQ (reference sequence). For this clonotype: Its antigen is still unknown.

The V and J genes are TRBV7-9 and TRBJ1-1; 7 bases map to TRBD1. This TCR was sampled from a human donor in good health. The source material was CD4+ T cells from blood, cultured in vitro. In nucleotides, the CDR3 is TGTGCCAGCAGCTTAGACAGGGGGAACACTGAAGCTTTCTTT. It is translated as CASSLDRGNTEAFF. Drawing the rest from reference TRBV7-9 and TRBJ1-1, the complete variable domain is DTGVSQNPRHKITKRGQNVTFRCDPISEHNRLYWYRQTLGQGPEFLTYFQNEAQLEKSRLLSDRFSAERPKGSFSTLEIQRTEQGDSAMYLCASSLDRGNTEAFFGQGTRLTVV.